A few counts support the clone carrying this T cell receptor beta chain. Its target is unknown. The data belong to a study of beta chain features in type 1 diabetes. On the study more broadly: The examined sorted cells totaled 110 million or so across samples.

Since all of the isolated RNA was reverse transcribed, expressed TCRB transcripts were what got sequenced. Data came from immunoSEQ multiplex PCR; TCRdb stores just in-frame clones and leaves some out. This table holds 300,000 to 400,000 clones, around an eighth found once. CDR1 and CDR2 from the germline V gene are SGHRS and YFSETQ. Trimming pared 4 bases from V and 4 bases from J, leaving 20 bases between. The length of the CDR3 is 16 residues. Overall study findings and caveats: With patients and controls alike, PCR might favor shorter templates to an equal degree. Type 1 diabetes patients had moderately but significantly shorter TCRB CDR3s in all four CD4+ subsets.

The clonotype comes from a man aged 18 to 29 in good health. V and J are TRBV5-1 and TRBJ1-2; D is possibly TRBD1 (5 bases). The sample was naive CD4+ T cells from blood. In DNA form, the CDR3 reads TGCGCCAGCAGCGTAGGATGGGACGGGCGGGGCTATGGCTACACCTTC. It is translated as CASSVGWDGRGYGYTF.